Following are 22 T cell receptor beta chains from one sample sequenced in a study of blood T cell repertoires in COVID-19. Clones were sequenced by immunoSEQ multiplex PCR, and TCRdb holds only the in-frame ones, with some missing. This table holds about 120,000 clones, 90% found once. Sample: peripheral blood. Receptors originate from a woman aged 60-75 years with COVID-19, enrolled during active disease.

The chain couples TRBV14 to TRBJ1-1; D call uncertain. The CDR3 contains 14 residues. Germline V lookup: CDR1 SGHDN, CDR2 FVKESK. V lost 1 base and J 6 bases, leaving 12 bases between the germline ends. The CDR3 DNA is TGTGCCAGCAGCCAAGTCGGGTGGGAGGCTGAAGCTTTCTTT. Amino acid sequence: CASSQVGWEAEAFF.

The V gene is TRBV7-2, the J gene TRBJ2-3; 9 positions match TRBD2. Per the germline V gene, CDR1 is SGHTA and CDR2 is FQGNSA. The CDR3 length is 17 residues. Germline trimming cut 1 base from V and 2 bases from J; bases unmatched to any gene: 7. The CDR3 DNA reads TGTGCCAGCAGCTTAGTTGCTAGCGGGGCCCCCACAGATACGCAGTATTTT. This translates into CASSLVASGAPTDTQYF. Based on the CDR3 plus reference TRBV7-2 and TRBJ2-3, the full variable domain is GAGVSQSPSNKVTEKGKDVELRCDPISGHTALYWYRQSLGQGLEFLIYFQGNSAPDKSGLPSDRFSAERTGGSVSTLTIQRTQQEDSAVYLCASSLVASGAPTDTQYFGPGTRLTVL.

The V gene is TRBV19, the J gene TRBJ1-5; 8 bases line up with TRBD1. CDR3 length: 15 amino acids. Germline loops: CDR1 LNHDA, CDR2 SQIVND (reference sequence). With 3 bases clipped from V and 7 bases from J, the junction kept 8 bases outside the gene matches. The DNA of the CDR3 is TGTGCCAGTAGTATGGAGAGCAGGGGGCACCAGCCCCAGCATTTT. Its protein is CASSMESRGHQPQHF.

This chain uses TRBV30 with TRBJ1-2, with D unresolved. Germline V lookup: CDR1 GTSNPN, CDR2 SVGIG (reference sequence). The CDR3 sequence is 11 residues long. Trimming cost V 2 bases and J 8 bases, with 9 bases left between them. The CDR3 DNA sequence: TGTGCCTGGAGTCACCGAGGGGGCTACACCTTC. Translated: CAWSHRGGYTF.

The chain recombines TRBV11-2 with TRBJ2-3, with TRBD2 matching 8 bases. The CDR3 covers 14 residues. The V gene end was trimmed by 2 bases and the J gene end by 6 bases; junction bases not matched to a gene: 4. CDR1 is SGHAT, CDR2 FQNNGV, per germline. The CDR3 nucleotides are TGTGCCAGCAGCTTATCGGGGGGGGTGGATACGCAGTATTTT. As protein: CASSLSGGVDTQYF.

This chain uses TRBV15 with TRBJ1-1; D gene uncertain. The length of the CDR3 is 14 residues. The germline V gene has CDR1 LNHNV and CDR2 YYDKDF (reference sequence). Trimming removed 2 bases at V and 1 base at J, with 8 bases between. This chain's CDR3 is CATSRPRQNTEAFF. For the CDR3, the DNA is TGTGCCACCAGCAGACCTCGACAGAACACTGAAGCTTTCTTT.

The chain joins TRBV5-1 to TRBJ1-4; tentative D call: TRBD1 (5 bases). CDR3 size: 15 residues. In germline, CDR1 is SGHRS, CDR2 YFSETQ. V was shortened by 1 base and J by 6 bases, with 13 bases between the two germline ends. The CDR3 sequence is CASSLNSQGDEKLFF. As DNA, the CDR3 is TGCGCCAGCAGCTTGAACTCCCAGGGTGATGAAAAACTGTTTTTT. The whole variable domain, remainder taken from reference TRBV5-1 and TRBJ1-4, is KAGVTQTPRYLIKTRGQQVTLSCSPISGHRSVSWYQQTPGQGLQFLFEYFSETQRNKGNFPGRFSGRQFSNSRSEMNVSTLELGDSALYLCASSLNSQGDEKLFFGSGTQLSVL.

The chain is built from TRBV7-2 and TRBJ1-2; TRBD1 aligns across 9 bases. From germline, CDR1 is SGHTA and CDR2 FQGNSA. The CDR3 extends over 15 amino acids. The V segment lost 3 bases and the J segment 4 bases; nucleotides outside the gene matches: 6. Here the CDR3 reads CASSFPLTGGYGYTF. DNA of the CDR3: TGTGCCAGCAGCTTCCCTCTGACAGGGGGCTATGGCTACACCTTC.

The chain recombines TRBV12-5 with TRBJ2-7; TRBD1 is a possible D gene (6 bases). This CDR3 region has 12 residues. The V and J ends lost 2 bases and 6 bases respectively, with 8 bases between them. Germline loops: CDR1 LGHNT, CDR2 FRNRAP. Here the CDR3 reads CASGLLGAEQYF. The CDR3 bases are TGTGCTAGTGGTTTGTTGGGGGCCGAGCAGTACTTC.

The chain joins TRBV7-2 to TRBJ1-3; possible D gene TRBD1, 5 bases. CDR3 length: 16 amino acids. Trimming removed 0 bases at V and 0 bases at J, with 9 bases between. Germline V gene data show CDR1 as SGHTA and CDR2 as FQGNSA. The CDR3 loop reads CASSLAGRNSGNTIYF. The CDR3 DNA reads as TGTGCCAGCAGCTTAGCGGGGCGGAACTCTGGAAACACCATATATTTT.

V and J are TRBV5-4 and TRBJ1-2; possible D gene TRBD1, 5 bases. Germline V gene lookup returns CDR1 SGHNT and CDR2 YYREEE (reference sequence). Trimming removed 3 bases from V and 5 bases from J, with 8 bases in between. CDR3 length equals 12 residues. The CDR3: CASSSTAYGYTF. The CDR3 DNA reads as TGTGCCAGCAGCTCGACAGCATATGGCTACACCTTC.

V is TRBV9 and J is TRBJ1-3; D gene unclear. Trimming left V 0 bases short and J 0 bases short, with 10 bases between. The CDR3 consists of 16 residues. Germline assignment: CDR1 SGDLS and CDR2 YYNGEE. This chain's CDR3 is CASSVGAANSGNTIYF. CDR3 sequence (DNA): TGTGCCAGCAGCGTAGGGGCAGCAAACTCTGGAAACACCATATATTTT.

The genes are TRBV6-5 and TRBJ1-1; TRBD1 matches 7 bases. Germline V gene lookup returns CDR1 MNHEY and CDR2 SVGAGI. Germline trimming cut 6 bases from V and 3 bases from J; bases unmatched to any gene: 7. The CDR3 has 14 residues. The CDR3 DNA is TGTGCCAGCAGGCGGACAGGCCAACACACTGAAGCTTTCTTT. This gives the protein CASRRTGQHTEAFF.

The CDR3 is CATNRDRGSYGYTF. CDR3 coding DNA: TGTGCCACCAACCGGGACAGGGGGTCCTATGGCTACACCTTC. This rearrangement joins TRBV6-5 to TRBJ1-2, with TRBD1 matching 11 bases. Germline loops: CDR1 MNHEY, CDR2 SVGAGI. V lost 10 bases to trimming and J lost 4 bases; unmatched junction nucleotides: 8. This CDR3 spans 14 amino acids.

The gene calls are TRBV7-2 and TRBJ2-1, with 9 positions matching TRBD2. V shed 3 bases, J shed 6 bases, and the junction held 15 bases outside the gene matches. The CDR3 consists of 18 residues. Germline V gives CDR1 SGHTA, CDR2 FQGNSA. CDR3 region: CASSFYSFAGGASNEQFF. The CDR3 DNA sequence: TGTGCCAGCAGCTTTTATTCATTTGCGGGGGGGGCTAGCAATGAGCAGTTCTTC.

This CDR3 is CASSMWGVETQYF. The CDR3 bases are TGTGCCAGTAGTATGTGGGGGGTAGAGACCCAGTACTTC. The genes are TRBV19 and TRBJ2-5; perhaps TRBD2 as D (6 bases). Trimming left V 3 bases short and J 4 bases short, with 9 bases between. The germline gives CDR1 LNHDA, CDR2 SQIVND (reference sequence). The CDR3 has 13 amino acids.

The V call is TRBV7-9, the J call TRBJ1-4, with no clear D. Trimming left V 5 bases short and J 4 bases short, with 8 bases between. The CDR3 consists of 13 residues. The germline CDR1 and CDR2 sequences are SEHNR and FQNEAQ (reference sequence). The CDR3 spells CASSQEHNEKLFF. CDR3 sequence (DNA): TGTGCCAGCAGCCAGGAACATAATGAAAAACTGTTTTTT.

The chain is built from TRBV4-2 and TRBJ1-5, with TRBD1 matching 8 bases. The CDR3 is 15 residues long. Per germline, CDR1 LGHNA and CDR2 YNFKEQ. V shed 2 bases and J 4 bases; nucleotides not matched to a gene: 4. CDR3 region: CASSQTGGRNQPQHF. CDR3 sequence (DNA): TGTGCCAGCAGCCAAACAGGGGGGCGGAATCAGCCCCAGCATTTT.

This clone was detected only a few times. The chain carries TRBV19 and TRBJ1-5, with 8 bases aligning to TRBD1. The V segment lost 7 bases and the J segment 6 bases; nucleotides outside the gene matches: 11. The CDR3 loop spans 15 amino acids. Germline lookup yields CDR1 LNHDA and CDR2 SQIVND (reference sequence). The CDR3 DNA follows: TGTGCCAGTACCCAAGACAGGGGATACGGTCAGCCCCAGCATTTT. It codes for CASTQDRGYGQPQHF.

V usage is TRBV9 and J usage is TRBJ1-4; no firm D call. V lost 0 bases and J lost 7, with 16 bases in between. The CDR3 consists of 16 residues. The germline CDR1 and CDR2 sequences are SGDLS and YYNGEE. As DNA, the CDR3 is TGTGCCAGCAGCGTAGAGCCACGGGCAAGCGGTGAAAAACTGTTTTTT. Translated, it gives CASSVEPRASGEKLFF.

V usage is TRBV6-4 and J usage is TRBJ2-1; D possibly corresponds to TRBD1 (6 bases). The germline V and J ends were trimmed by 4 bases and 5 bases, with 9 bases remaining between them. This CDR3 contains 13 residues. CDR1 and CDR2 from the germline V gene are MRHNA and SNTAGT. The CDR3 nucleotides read TGTGCCAGCAGTGTGGACAGAAACAATGAGCAGTTCTTC. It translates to CASSVDRNNEQFF.

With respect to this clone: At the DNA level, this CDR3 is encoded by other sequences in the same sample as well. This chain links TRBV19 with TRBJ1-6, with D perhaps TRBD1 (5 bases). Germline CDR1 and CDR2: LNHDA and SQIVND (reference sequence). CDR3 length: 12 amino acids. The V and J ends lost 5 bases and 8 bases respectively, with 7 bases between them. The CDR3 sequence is CASSAGDSPLHF. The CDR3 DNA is TGTGCCAGTAGTGCGGGGGATTCACCCCTCCACTTT.